This TCR beta chain was sequenced during a study of radiotherapy plus CTLA-4 blockade in lung cancer (dated by TCRdb to 2016 to 2018). With respect to the entire study: Among enrolled patients, roughly 20% had an objective response and approximately 30% reached disease control. Paper-wide results and their limitations: TCR clones derived from tumors expanded in peripheral blood after treatment with radiotherapy and ipilimumab. The strongest predictors of response, as reported, were early dynamic changes in blood T cell clones along with a rise in serum interferon-beta after radiation.

V was cut back by 1 base and J by 2 bases, leaving a gap of 6 bases between them. The CDR3 contains 14 residues, cysteine and phenylalanine counted. Only the CDR3 portion is preserved as DNA: 42 bases, with reading frame beginning at the first base. The germline V gene sets CDR1 to SGHVS and CDR2 to FQNEAQ. The study evaluated CTLA-4 blockade (ipilimumab) given together with focal radiation therapy in patients who had chemo-refractory metastatic non-small-cell lung cancer. This clone was seen more than once but under ten times. The specificity of this receptor is unknown. Per-nucleotide qualities are absent, and no much larger clonotype sits a single base away. The receptor library was made with the immunoSEQ multiplex PCR assay. The clones in this table, taken by TCRdb from immuneACCESS, are in-frame only. Not every clone is retained; where verified, under half of the shortfall comes from an unresolved V gene, and the cause of the rest is unknown. The sample table records tens of thousands of clones; roughly four fifths of these occur just once. Jointly, the top ten make up around 10% of the sample.

The rearrangement combines TRBV7-8 with TRBJ1-3; the D gene is perhaps TRBD1, from 5 matching bases. The origin of this receptor is a human donor with non-small cell lung cancer who had stable disease on radiotherapy plus ipilimumab. The sample in question was peripheral blood, obtained from a patient treated with radiotherapy plus ipilimumab. DNA sequence: TGTGCCAGCAGCTTAGTAGGGGCTGGAAACACCATATATTTT. This translates into CASSLVGAGNTIYF.